Each of the 21 T cell receptor beta chains below was sequenced from the same sample in a study of CD8 T cells in Susac syndrome. After extraction with the RNeasy kit, about 0.5 to 1 ug of the RNA was reverse transcribed using random hexamers. One entry per CDR3 protein, called by TCRdb with MiXCR from the immunoSEQ multiplex PCR reads. This sample has about 190,000 distinct CDR3 sequences, with approximately 94% found just once. The sequenced sample consisted of CD4+ T cells from PBMCs. The receptors shown here come from a human donor in good health.

V gene TRBV3-1 combines with J gene TRBJ1-1, with TRBD1 matching 8 bases. CDR1 LGHDT and CDR2 YNNKEL come from the germline V gene (reference sequence). V was clipped by 4 bases and J by 4 bases; unmatched bases: 2. This CDR3 has 13 amino acids. CDR3 DNA sequence: TGTGCCAGCAGCCGGACAGGGAGCACTGAAGCTTTCTTT. Translation gives CASSRTGSTEAFF.

The V gene is TRBV20-1, the J gene TRBJ2-2; D might be TRBD2 (6 bases). CDR1 DFQATT and CDR2 SNEGSKA come from the germline V gene (reference sequence). The ends were cut back, 6 bases at V and 4 bases at J, with 15 bases in the middle. The CDR3 runs to 14 residues. CDR3 coding DNA: TGCAGTGCACCCCCTGGGAGGAGCACCGGGGAGCTGTTTTTT. Protein: CSAPPGRSTGELFF.

This clonotype was seen once. The chain is built from TRBV29-1 and TRBJ2-5; the D gene could be TRBD1 or TRBD2 (5 bases each). This CDR3 has 12 residues. V lost 5 bases to trimming and J lost 5 bases, with 12 bases between them. Per germline, CDR1 SQVTM and CDR2 ANQGSEA. The CDR3, as DNA: TGCAGCGTTTCAATGGGGGTGGAGACCCAGTACTTC. Translation gives CSVSMGVETQYF.

The chain couples TRBV20-1 to TRBJ1-5; tentatively, D is TRBD1 (5 bases). Deletions cut 0 bases from V and 0 bases from J, with 18 bases between. Germline loops: CDR1 DFQATT, CDR2 SNEGSKA (reference sequence). The CDR3 totals 18 residues. The CDR3 loop is CSARDLAARVFSNQPQHF. The CDR3 DNA reads as TGCAGTGCTAGAGACCTCGCAGCCAGGGTGTTTAGCAATCAGCCCCAGCATTTT.

J is TRBJ1-2 and V is TRBV19, with TRBD1 as a possible D gene (5 bases). Germline V gene lookup returns CDR1 LNHDA and CDR2 SQIVND (reference sequence). Trimming cost V 9 bases and J 4 bases, with 12 bases left between them. The CDR3 length is 12 residues. In nucleotides, the CDR3 is TGTGCCAGCCAGGACACCACCTATGGCTACACCTTC. Residues: CASQDTTYGYTF.

This chain links TRBV29-1 with TRBJ2-1, with 7 bases identical to TRBD1. V lost 5 bases, J lost 9 bases, and 13 bases stayed unmatched. Looked up from germline, CDR1 is SQVTM and CDR2 is ANQGSEA. The CDR3 sequence is 14 residues long. DNA of the CDR3: TGCAGCGTTCCCGACAGGGCCCTCGGGATTGAGCAGTTCTTC. It is translated as CSVPDRALGIEQFF.

The chain employs TRBV20-1 and TRBJ1-1; 7 nucleotides agree with TRBD1. CDR1 is DFQATT, CDR2 SNEGSKA, per germline (reference sequence). The CDR3 covers 14 residues. The junction had 6 bases not matched to a gene; V was cut back by 1 base and J by 4 bases. The CDR3 nucleotides read TGCAGTGCTAGAGGGCGCAGGGGGAGCACTGAAGCTTTCTTT. Protein: CSARGRRGSTEAFF.

The chain combines TRBV20-1 with TRBJ2-3, with 11 positions matching TRBD2. The trim removed 3 bases at V and 0 bases at J, leaving 8 bases unmatched. The CDR3 has 17 amino acids. Germline assignment: CDR1 DFQATT and CDR2 SNEGSKA (reference sequence). The CDR3 DNA follows: TGCAGTGCTAGTGTCTTCAGACTAGCGGGGAGCACAGATACGCAGTATTTT. This codes for CSASVFRLAGSTDTQYF.

This sequence joins TRBV7-2 and TRBJ2-3, with D uncertain. The CDR3 contains 15 residues. Per germline, CDR1 SGHTA and CDR2 FQGNSA. Trimming shortened V by 5 bases and J by 9 bases, and 21 bases separated the two germline ends. CDR3 DNA sequence: TGTGCCAGCAGCCTCAGGACCGGACGAGCTGGGACGCAGTATTTT. Translating gives CASSLRTGRAGTQYF.

V usage is TRBV4-3 and J usage is TRBJ1-2; D not certain. The CDR3 loop spans 15 amino acids. V was pared by 0 bases and J by 0 bases, with 8 bases between. The germline gives CDR1 LGHNA, CDR2 YSLEER. DNA of the CDR3: TGCGCCAGCAGCCAAGAACGGGTAGCTAACTATGGCTACACCTTC. Translating gives CASSQERVANYGYTF.

This chain joins TRBV7-2 and TRBJ1-5; tentatively, D is TRBD1 (6 bases). This CDR3 has 19 residues. V lost 2 bases to trimming and J lost 3 bases, with 23 bases between them. CDR1 is SGHTA and CDR2 is FQGNSA in the germline V gene. The CDR3: CASSLKGGFTGTVNQPQHF. CDR3 nucleotides: TGTGCCAGCAGCTTAAAAGGGGGGTTTACAGGGACGGTCAATCAGCCCCAGCATTTT.

This rearrangement joins TRBV20-1 to TRBJ1-5, with D possibly matching TRBD1 (6 bases). The V end lost 1 base, the J end lost 4 bases, and 11 bases lay between the germline ends. The CDR3 is 14 amino acids. Germline V lookup: CDR1 DFQATT, CDR2 SNEGSKA (reference sequence). The CDR3 loop reads CSARGQTGNQPQHF. CDR3 DNA: TGCAGTGCTAGAGGACAGACAGGAAATCAGCCCCAGCATTTT.

In regard to this clonotype: The junction departs from the called germline gene at one end, perhaps through a read error. V usage is TRBV7-7 and J usage is TRBJ2-2, with D possibly being TRBD2 (5 bases). Per germline, CDR1 SSHAT and CDR2 FNYEAQ (reference sequence). The CDR3 length is 13 residues. DNA for the CDR3: TGTGCTAGCAGCTGGGAGAGGACCGGGGAGCTGTTTTTT. Protein sequence: CASSWERTGELFF. Combining the CDR3 with reference TRBV7-7 and TRBJ2-2 gives the whole variable domain GAGVSQSPRYKVTKRGQDVTLRCDPISSHATLYWYQQALGQGPEFLTYFNYEAQPDKSGLPSDRFSAERPEGSISTLTIQRTEQRDSAMYRCASSWERTGELFFGEGSRLTVL.

The rearrangement uses TRBV7-2 and TRBJ2-4; TRBD1 is a possible D gene (5 bases). The germline V gene encodes CDR1 SGHTA and CDR2 FQGNSA. This CDR3 region has 17 residues. The V end lost 5 bases, the J end lost 0 bases, and 17 bases lay between the germline ends. The CDR3 sequence is CASSPLGRTLAKNIQYF. CDR3 nucleotide sequence: TGTGCCAGCAGCCCACTTGGACGGACACTAGCCAAAAACATTCAGTACTTC.

This sequence joins TRBV30 and TRBJ1-4; D is perhaps TRBD1 (5 bases). Germline V gene sequence: CDR1 GTSNPN, CDR2 SVGIG (reference sequence). The CDR3 contains 14 residues. Between the trimmed V and J ends, which lost 1 base and 10 bases, there was a span of 16 bases. The CDR3 bases are TGTGCCTGGAGTGCGTCTCCGGGGGACCGAAAACTGTTTTTT. It codes for CAWSASPGDRKLFF.

The chain uses TRBV6-2 or TRBV6-3 and TRBJ2-5; D is uncertain. The CDR3 is 12 amino acids. The germline V gene encodes CDR1 MNHEY and CDR2 SVGEGT. Between the trimmed V and J ends, which lost 2 bases and 2 bases, there was a span of 3 bases. CDR3 coding DNA: TGTGCCAGCAGTTACCGGCAAGAGACCCAGTACTTC. Amino acid sequence: CASSYRQETQYF.

This chain joins TRBV6-2 or TRBV6-3 and TRBJ2-3; D unresolved. CDR3 length: 13 amino acids. Germline CDR1 MNHEY, CDR2 SVGEGT. The V end lost 1 base, the J end lost 4 bases, and 6 bases lay between the germline ends. CDR3: CASSYWVADTQYF. DNA of the CDR3: TGTGCCAGCAGTTACTGGGTAGCAGATACGCAGTATTTT.

The chain joins TRBV6-1 to TRBJ2-1; TRBD1 matches 9 bases. The germline gives CDR1 MNHNS, CDR2 SASEGT. This CDR3 spans 15 amino acids. V shed 6 bases, J shed 4 bases, and the junction held 7 bases outside the gene matches. The chain's CDR3 is CASRLDRGIYNEQFF. CDR3 coding DNA: TGTGCCAGCAGGCTCGACAGGGGGATTTACAATGAGCAGTTCTTC.

The genes are TRBV10-3 and TRBJ1-2; perhaps TRBD1 as D (6 bases). This CDR3 has 13 residues. Trimming took 6 bases from V and 5 from J, leaving 13 bases between them. CDR1 and CDR2 from the germline V gene are ENHRY and SYGVKD. Written as DNA, the CDR3 is TGTGCCATCAGAACAGGGTCCGTTTATGGCTACACCTTC. Its protein is CAIRTGSVYGYTF.

This chain joins TRBV9 and TRBJ2-7; D is unclear. This CDR3 comprises 15 residues. Germline loops: CDR1 SGDLS, CDR2 YYNGEE. V was clipped by 4 bases and J by 3 bases, with 17 bases between them. For the CDR3, the DNA is TGTGCCAGCAGCCGAGATCGGGCGGAGAGCTACGAGCAGTACTTC. Translation: CASSRDRAESYEQYF.

The chain links TRBV7-2 to TRBJ1-5, with 8 bases identical to TRBD1. V shed 8 bases and J 6 bases; nucleotides not matched to a gene: 12. Looked up from germline, CDR1 is SGHTA and CDR2 is FQGNSA. This CDR3 region has 15 residues. The CDR3 region is CASSQGPGGRQPQHF. The CDR3 DNA is TGTGCCAGCTCTCAGGGGCCAGGGGGCCGTCAGCCCCAGCATTTT.